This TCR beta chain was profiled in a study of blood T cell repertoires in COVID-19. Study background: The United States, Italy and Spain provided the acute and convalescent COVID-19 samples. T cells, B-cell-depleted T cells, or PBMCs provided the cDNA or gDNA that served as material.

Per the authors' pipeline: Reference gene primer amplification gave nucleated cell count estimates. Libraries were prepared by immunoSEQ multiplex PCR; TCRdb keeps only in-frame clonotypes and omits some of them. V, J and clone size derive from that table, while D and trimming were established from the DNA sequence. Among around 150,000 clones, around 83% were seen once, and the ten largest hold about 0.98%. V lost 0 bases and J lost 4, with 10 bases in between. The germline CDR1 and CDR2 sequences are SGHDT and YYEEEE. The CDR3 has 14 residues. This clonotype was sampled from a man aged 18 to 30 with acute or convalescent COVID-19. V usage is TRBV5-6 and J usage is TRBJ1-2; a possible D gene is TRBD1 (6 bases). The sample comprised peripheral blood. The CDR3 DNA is TGTGCCAGCAGCTTGGGGGCAGGGGTCTATGGCTACACCTTC. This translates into CASSLGAGVYGYTF. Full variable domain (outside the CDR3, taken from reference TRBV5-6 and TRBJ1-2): DAGVTQSPTHLIKTRGQQVTLRCSPKSGHDTVSWYQQALGQGPQFIFQYYEEEERQRGNFPDRFSGHQFPNYSSELNVNALLLGDSALYLCASSLGAGVYGYTFGSGTRLTVV.